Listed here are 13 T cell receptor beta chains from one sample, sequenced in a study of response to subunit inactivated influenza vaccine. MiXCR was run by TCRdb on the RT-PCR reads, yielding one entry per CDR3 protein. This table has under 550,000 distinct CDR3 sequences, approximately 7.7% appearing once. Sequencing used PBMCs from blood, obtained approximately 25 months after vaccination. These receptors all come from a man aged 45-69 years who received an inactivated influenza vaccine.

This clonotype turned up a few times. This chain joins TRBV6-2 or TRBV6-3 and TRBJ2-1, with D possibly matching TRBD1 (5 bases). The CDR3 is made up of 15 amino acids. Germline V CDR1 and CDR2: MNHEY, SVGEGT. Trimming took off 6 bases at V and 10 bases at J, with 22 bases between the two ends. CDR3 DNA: TGTGCCAGCAGCCGACAGAGACCCTCTAACCAGGAGCAGTTCTTC. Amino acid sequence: CASSRQRPSNQEQFF.

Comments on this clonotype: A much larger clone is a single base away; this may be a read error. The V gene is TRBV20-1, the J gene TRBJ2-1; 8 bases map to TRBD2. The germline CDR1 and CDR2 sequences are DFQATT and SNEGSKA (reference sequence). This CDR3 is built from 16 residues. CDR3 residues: CSARDVERGPYNAQFF. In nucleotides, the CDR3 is TGCAGTGCTAGAGATGTCGAGCGGGGGCCCTACAATGCGCAGTTCTTC.

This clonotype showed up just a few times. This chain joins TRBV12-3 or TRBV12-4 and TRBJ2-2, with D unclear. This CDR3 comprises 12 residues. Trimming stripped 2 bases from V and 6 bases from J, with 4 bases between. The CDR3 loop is CASSLWSGELFF. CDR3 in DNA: TGTGCCAGCAGTTTATGGTCCGGGGAGCTGTTTTTT.

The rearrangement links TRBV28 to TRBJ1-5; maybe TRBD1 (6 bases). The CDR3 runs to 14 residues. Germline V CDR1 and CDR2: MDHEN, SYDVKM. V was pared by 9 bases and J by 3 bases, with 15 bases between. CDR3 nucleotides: TGTGCCAGTAGACTAGGACAGAACAATCAGCCCCAGCATTTT. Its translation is CASRLGQNNQPQHF.

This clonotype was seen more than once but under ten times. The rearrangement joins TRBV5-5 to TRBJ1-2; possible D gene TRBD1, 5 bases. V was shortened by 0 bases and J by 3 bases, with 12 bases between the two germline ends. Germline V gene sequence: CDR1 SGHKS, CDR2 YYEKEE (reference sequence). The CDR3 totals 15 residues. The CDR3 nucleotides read TGTGCCAGCAGCTTGGCCGGTGGGGGGGACTATGGCTACACCTTC. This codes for CASSLAGGGDYGYTF.

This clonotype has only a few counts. This CDR3 reads CASRPRADPNTGELFF. In DNA form, the CDR3 reads TGTGCCAGCAGACCCCGTGCGGATCCGAACACCGGGGAGCTGTTTTTT. The chain uses TRBV7-2 and TRBJ2-2; D gene ambiguous. V was pared by 6 bases and J by 0 bases, with 14 bases between. The CDR3 extends over 16 amino acids. CDR1 is SGHTA, CDR2 FQGNSA, per germline.

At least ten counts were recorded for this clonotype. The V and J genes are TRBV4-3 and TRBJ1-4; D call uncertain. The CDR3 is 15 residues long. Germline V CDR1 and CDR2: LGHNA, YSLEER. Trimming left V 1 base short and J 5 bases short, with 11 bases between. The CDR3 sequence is CASSQGAQRNEKLFF. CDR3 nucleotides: TGCGCCAGCAGCCAAGGAGCTCAGCGGAATGAAAAACTGTTTTTT.

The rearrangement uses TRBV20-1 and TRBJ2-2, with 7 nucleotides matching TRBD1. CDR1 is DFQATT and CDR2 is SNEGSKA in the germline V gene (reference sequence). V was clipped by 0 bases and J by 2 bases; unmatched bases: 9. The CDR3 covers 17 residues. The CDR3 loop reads CSARDLRTGSNTGELFF. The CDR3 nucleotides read TGCAGTGCTAGAGATCTTAGGACAGGATCAAACACCGGGGAGCTGTTTTTT.

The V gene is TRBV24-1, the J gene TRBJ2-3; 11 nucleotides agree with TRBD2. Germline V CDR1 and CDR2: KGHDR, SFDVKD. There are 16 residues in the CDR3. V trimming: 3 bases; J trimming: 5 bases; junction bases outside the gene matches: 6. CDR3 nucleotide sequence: TGTGCCACCAGTGATGCTAGCGGGAGGTTCGGAGATACGCAGTATTTT. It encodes CATSDASGRFGDTQYF.

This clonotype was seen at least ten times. The CDR3 loop reads CASSLGPLPPTGELFF. The CDR3 nucleotides read TGTGCCAGCAGCTTAGGTCCCCTTCCCCCAACCGGGGAGCTGTTTTTT. This rearrangement joins TRBV7-9 to TRBJ2-2; D remains ambiguous. Germline V gene data show CDR1 as SEHNR and CDR2 as FQNEAQ (reference sequence). V was trimmed by 1 base and J by 5 bases, leaving 14 bases between them. The CDR3 has 16 residues.

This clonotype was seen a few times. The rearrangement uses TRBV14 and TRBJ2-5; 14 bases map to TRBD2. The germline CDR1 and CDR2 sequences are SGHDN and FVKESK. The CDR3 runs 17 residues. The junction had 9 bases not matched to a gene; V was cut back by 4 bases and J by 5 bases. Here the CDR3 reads CASSPLTSGGARETQYF. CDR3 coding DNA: TGTGCCAGCAGCCCCCTGACTAGCGGGGGGGCCCGTGAGACCCAGTACTTC.

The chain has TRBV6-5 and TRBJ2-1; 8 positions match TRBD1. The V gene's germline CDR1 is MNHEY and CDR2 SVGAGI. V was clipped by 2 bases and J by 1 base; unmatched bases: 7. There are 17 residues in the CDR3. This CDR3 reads CASSYIGRGPSYNEQFF. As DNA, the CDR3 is TGTGCCAGCAGTTACATTGGCAGGGGGCCTTCCTACAATGAGCAGTTCTTC.

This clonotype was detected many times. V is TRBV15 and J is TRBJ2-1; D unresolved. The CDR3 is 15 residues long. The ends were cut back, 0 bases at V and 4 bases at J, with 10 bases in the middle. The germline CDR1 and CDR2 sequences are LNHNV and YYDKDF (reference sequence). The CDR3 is CATSRDRRNYNEQFF. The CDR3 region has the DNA TGTGCCACCAGCAGAGACAGGAGAAATTACAATGAGCAGTTCTTC.